This entry describes one T cell receptor (beta chain). Some clones are missing from TCRdb's copy, which holds only in-frame ones; the method was immunoSEQ multiplex PCR. This table has hundreds of thousands of clones, 75% to 90% appearing once. The treatment was: around 19 received Ad26.COV2.S at low or high dose, single or two shots; roughly five received placebo; per-sample allocation not given. Samples analyzed were those drawn on day 63 after the first vaccine or placebo injection. The sample originates from a study of Ad26.COV2.S vaccination and SARS-CoV-2 variants. Study overall: Once, or twice with 56 days between doses, Ad26.COV2.S was given intramuscularly.

This receptor was taken from a person aged 18-60 years who received the Ad26.COV2.S COVID-19 vaccine or a placebo. The source was peripheral blood, collected in a trial of Ad26.COV2.S vaccine versus placebo.

The CDR3: CASSPLGGWEETQYF. CDR3 DNA sequence: TGTGCCAGCAGCCCCCTGGGGGGCTGGGAAGAGACCCAGTACTTC. The V and J genes are TRBV9 and TRBJ2-5, with D possibly called TRBD1 or TRBD2 (6 bases each). The V end was cut by 4 bases, the J end by 3 bases, with 16 bases between. The CDR3 covers 15 residues. Germline V gene lookup returns CDR1 SGDLS and CDR2 YYNGEE.